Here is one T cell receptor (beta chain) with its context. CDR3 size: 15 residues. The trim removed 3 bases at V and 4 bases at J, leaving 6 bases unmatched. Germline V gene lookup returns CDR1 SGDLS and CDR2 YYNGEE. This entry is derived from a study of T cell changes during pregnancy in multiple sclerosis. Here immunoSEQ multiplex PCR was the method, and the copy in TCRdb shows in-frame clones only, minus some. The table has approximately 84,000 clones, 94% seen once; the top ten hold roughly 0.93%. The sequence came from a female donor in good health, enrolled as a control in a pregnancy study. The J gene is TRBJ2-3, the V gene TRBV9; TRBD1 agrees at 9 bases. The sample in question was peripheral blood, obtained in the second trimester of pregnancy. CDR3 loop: CASSARQGVADTQYF. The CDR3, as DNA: TGTGCCAGCAGCGCAAGACAGGGGGTGGCAGATACGCAGTATTTT.